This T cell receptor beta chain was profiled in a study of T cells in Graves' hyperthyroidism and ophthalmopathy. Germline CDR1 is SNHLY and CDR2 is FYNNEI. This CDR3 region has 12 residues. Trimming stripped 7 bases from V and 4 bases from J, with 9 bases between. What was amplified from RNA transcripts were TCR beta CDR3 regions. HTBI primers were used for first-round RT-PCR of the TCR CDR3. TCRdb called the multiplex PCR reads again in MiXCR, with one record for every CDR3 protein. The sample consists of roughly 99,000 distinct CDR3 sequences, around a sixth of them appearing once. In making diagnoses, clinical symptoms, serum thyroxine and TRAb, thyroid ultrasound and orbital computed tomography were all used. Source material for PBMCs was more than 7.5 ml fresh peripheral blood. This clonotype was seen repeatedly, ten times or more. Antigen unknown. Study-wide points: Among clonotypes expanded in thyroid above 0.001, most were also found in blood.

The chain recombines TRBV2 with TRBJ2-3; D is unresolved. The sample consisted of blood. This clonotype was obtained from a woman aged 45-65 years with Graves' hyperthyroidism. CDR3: CASKDLADTQYF. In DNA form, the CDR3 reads TGTGCCAGCAAGGACCTCGCAGATACGCAGTATTTT.